The clone carrying this T cell receptor (beta chain) came up a few times. Its antigen is not known. TCRdb re-called the reads with MiXCR, one entry per CDR3 protein. The table has under 350,000 distinct CDR3 sequences, roughly a tenth seen once. These data are taken from a study of T cell repertoires in cytomegalovirus infection. The CDR3 is made up of 14 amino acids. The germline gives CDR1 LNHDA, CDR2 SQIVND (reference sequence). V lost 0 bases, J lost 0 bases, and 6 bases lay in between. Study outcomes and limitations: There were carriers of CMV plus the relevant HLA, and cumulative public TCR beta family frequency identified them.

The specimen sequenced was PBMCs. V gene TRBV19 combines with J gene TRBJ2-7, with no clear D. The origin of this receptor is a human donor in good health (CMV status not recorded). Some clones in this sample may be carry-over from other donors' samples. CDR3: CASSIDDSSYEQYF. CDR3 nucleotide sequence: TGTGCCAGTAGTATAGATGATAGCTCCTACGAGCAGTACTTC.